Described below is a single TCR beta chain sequence and its context. Compared with germline, one end of the junction differs, possibly owing to a read error. The sample holds other DNA sequences that translate to the same CDR3. The data originate from a study of immune evolution from preneoplasia to lung adenocarcinoma. This CDR3 is built from 13 residues. From germline, CDR1 is MNHNY and CDR2 SVGAGI (reference sequence). TCRdb keeps only in-frame clones here, not all; method: immunoSEQ multiplex PCR. Of thousands of clones detected, about 88% appear once; the ten largest clones hold around 5%. Sequencing input: FFPE invasive lung adenocarcinoma tissue. This TCR was sampled from a person aged 70 to 85 with invasive lung adenocarcinoma. The chain uses TRBV6-6 and TRBJ2-7; D may be TRBD1 (6 bases). This CDR3 is CASTPEGGHEQYF. Written as DNA, the CDR3 is TGTGCCAGCACTCCGGAAGGGGGACACGAGCAGTACTTT.